The clone carrying this T cell receptor beta chain was recorded once. The data were taken from a study of CD8 T cells in Susac syndrome. For the study at large: There were about six sequenced Susac syndrome patients with active disease and under 10 in remission. Treatment at blood withdrawal was none, corticosteroids, or intravenous immunoglobulin alone in Susac syndrome patients.

The germline V gene encodes CDR1 SQVTM and CDR2 ANQGSEA. The CDR3 length is 14 residues. V lost 5 bases, J lost 1 base, and 4 bases stayed unmatched. Reverse transcription of roughly 0.45 to 1 ug RNA was carried out with random hexamers. TCRdb reprocessed the immunoSEQ multiplex PCR reads via MiXCR and lists one record per CDR3 protein. The sample includes 95,000 to 150,000 distinct CDR3 sequences, about 94% seen only once; the top ten take about 0.28%. This chain connects TRBV29-1 to TRBJ2-2; 7 positions agree with TRBD2. Sequenced input: CD8+ T cells from PBMCs. The receptor was isolated from a human donor with Susac syndrome. For the CDR3, the DNA is TGCAGCGTTCTGGGAGGGAGGAACACCGGGGAGCTGTTTTTT. It is translated as CSVLGGRNTGELFF.